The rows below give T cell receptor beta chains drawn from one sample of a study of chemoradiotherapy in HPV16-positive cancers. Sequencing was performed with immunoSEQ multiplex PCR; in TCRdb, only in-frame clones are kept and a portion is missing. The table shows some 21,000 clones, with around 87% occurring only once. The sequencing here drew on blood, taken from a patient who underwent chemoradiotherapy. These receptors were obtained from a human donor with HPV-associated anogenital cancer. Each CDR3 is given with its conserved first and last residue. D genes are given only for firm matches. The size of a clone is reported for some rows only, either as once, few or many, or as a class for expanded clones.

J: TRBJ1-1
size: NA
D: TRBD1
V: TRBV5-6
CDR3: CASSLRRGRDLGTEAFF
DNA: TGTGCCAGCAGCTTGAGGAGGGGGCGTGATCTAGGTACTGAAGCTTTCTTT

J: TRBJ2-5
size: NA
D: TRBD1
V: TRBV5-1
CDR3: CASRSRGGGQETQYF
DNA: TGCGCCAGCAGGTCTAGAGGGGGCGGGCAAGAGACCCAGTACTTC

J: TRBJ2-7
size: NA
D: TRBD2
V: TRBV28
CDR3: CASQGLAGREQYF
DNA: TGTGCCAGCCAGGGACTAGCGGGGCGGGAGCAGTACTTC

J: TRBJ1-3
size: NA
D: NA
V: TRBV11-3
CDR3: CASRKDSGNTIYF
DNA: TGTGCCAGCAGGAAGGATTCGGGAAACACCATATATTTT

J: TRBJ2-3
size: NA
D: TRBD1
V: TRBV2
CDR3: CASRGEDRPSHYF
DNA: TGTGCCAGCAGGGGAGAGGACAGGCCTTCGCACTATTTT

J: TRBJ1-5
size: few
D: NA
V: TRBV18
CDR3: CASSPPDQPQHF
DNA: TGTGCCAGCTCACCACCGGATCAGCCCCAGCATTTT

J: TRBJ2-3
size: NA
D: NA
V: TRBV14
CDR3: CASSQELRGDTQYF
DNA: TGTGCCAGCAGCCAAGAATTAAGGGGAGATACGCAGTATTTT

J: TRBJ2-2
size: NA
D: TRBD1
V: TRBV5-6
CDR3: CASSLQDRVRTGELFF
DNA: TGTGCCAGCAGCCTACAGGACAGGGTGAGGACCGGGGAGCTGTTTTTT

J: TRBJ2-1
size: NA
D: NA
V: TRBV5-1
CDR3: CASSLSSNEQFF
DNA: TGCGCCAGCAGCTTGTCTAGCAATGAGCAGTTCTTC

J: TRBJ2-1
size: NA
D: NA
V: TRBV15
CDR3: CATSRVVNEQFF
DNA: TGTGCCACCAGCAGAGTCGTGAATGAGCAGTTCTTC

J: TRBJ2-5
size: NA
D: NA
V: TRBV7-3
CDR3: CASSLTLAGRETQYF
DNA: TGTGCCAGCAGCTTAACCTTGGCGGGGAGGGAGACCCAGTACTTC

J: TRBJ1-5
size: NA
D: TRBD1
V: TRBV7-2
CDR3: CASSLQGAAGSNQPQHF
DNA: TGTGCCAGCAGCTTGCAGGGGGCCGCGGGGAGCAATCAGCCCCAGCATTTT

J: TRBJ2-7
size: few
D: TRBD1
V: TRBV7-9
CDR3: CASSSRDRDEQYF
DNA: TGTGCCAGCAGCTCCCGGGACAGGGACGAGCAGTACTTC

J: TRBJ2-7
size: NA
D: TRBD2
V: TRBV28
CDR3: CASSLLPGLAGGYEQYF
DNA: TGTGCCAGCAGCTTACTCCCAGGACTAGCGGGAGGCTACGAGCAGTACTTC

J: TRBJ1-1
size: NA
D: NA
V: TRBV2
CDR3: CASRWGGSGTEAFF
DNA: TGTGCCAGCAGGTGGGGAGGCTCTGGAACTGAAGCTTTCTTT

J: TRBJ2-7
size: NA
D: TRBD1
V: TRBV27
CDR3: CASRLRTGGPYEQYF
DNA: TGTGCCAGCCGGTTAAGGACAGGGGGGCCCTACGAGCAGTACTTC

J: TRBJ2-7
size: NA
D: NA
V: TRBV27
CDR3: CASSSYSLNEQYF
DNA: TGTGCCAGCAGTTCGTACAGTTTGAACGAGCAGTACTTC

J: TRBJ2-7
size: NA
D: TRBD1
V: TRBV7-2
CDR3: CASSLPSGTGRYEQYF
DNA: TGTGCCAGCAGCTTACCCTCCGGGACAGGGAGGTACGAGCAGTACTTC

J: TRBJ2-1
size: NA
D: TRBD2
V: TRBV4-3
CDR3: CASSQLAGGPNEQFF
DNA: TGCGCCAGCAGCCAACTAGCGGGGGGGCCCAATGAGCAGTTCTTC

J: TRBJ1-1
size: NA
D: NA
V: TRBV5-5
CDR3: CASARSGQNTEAFF
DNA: TGTGCCAGCGCGCGTAGCGGTCAAAACACTGAAGCTTTCTTT

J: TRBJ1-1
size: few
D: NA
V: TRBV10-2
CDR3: CASRSDRGAFF
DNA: TGCGCCAGCAGGTCGGACAGAGGAGCTTTCTTT

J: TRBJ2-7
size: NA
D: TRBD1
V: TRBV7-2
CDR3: CASSLQGTGVRGEQYF
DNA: TGTGCCAGCAGCTTACAAGGGACAGGGGTTCGTGGAGAGCAGTACTTC

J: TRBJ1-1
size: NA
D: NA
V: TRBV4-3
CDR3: CASSQEGMNTEAFF
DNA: TGCGCCAGCAGCCAAGAGGGCATGAACACTGAAGCTTTCTTT

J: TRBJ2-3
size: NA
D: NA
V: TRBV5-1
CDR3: CASSLSGVSTDTQYF
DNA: TGCGCCAGCAGCTTGTCGGGGGTTAGCACAGATACGCAGTATTTT

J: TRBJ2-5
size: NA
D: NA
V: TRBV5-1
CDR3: CASSFKETQYF
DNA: TGCGCCAGCAGCTTCAAAGAGACCCAGTACTTC

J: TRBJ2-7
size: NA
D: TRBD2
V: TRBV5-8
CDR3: CASSGGLAVLYEQYF
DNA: TGTGCCAGCAGCGGGGGACTAGCGGTTCTCTACGAGCAGTACTTC

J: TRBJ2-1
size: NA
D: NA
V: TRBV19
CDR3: CASSTHTGRGKFF
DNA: TGTGCCAGTAGTACACATACAGGGCGAGGGAAGTTCTTC

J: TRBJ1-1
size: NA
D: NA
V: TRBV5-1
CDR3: CASSINTGPPEGTEAFF
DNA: TGCGCCAGCAGCATAAATACAGGCCCCCCCGAGGGGACTGAAGCTTTCTTT

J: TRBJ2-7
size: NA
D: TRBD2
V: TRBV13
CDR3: CASSFRRGFTYEQYF
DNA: TGTGCCAGCAGCTTCAGGCGGGGGTTCACCTACGAGCAGTACTTC

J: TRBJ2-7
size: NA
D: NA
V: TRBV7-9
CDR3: CASSPPVNPTYEQYF
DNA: TGTGCCAGCAGCCCCCCGGTAAACCCAACCTACGAGCAGTACTTC

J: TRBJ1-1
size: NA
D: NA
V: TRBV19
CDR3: CASSIAGANTEAFF
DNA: TGTGCCAGTAGTATAGCGGGTGCCAACACTGAAGCTTTCTTT

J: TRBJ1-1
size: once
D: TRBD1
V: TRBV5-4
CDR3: CASSLGRHGQGIEAFF
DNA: TGTGCCAGCAGCTTGGGGCGGCACGGACAGGGGATTGAAGCTTTCTTT

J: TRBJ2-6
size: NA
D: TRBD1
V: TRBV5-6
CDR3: CASSLNRGRVLTF
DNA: TGTGCCAGCAGCTTGAACAGGGGGAGAGTCCTGACTTTC

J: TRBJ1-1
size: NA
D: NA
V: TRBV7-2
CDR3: CASTVRGYNTEAFF
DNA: TGTGCCAGCACCGTGAGAGGGTACAACACTGAAGCTTTCTTT

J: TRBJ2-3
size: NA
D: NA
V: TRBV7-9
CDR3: CASSLGAGLGTDTQYF
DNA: TGTGCCAGCAGCTTGGGCGCGGGGTTGGGCACAGATACGCAGTATTTT

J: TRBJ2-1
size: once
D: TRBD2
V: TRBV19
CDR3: CASSIRPAGGLSSYNEQFF
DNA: TGTGCCAGTAGTATCCGTCCTGCGGGAGGCCTGAGCTCCTACAATGAGCAGTTCTTC

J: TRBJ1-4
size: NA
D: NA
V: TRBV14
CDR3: CASSQTWRRGAEKLFF
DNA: TGTGCCAGCAGCCAAACCTGGAGGAGGGGTGCTGAAAAACTGTTTTTT

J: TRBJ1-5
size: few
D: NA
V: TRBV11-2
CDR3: CASSLWPLVGNQPQHF
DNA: TGTGCCAGCAGCTTATGGCCCCTCGTCGGCAATCAGCCCCAGCATTTT

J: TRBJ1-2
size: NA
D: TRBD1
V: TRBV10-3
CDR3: CAISDSGGWGYTF
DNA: TGTGCCATCAGTGACTCAGGGGGCTGGGGCTACACCTTC

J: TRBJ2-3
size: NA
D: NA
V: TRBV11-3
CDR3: CASSPRLDTQYF
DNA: TGTGCCAGCAGCCCCCGATTAGATACGCAGTATTTT

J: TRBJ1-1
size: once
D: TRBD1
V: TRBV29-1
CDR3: CSVARTTGGNTEAFF
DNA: TGCAGCGTTGCTCGCACCACAGGGGGCAACACTGAAGCTTTCTTT

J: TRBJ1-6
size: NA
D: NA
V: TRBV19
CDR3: CASRTGTPSPLHF
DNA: TGTGCCAGCCGTACAGGGACGCCCTCACCCCTCCACTTT

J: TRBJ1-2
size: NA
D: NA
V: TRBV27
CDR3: CASSLGLGDYGYTF
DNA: TGTGCCAGCAGTCTAGGGCTGGGTGACTATGGCTACACCTTC

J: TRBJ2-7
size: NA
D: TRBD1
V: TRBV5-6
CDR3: CASSAGTVSSEQYF
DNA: TGTGCCAGCAGCGCAGGGACAGTTTCGTCCGAGCAGTACTTC

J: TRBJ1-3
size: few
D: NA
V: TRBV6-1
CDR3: CASSVGGVLNTIYF
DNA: TGTGCCAGCAGTGTTGGGGGGGTGCTGAACACCATATATTTT

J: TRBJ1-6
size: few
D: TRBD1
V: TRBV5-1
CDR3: CASKRTGNYNSPLHF
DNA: TGCGCCAGCAAACGGACAGGGAACTATAATTCACCCCTCCACTTT

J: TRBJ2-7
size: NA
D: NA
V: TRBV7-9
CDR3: CASSLEGVYEEQYF
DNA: TGTGCCAGCAGCTTAGAGGGGGTCTACGAGGAGCAGTACTTC

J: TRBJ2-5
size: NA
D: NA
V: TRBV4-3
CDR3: CASSQGDYQETQYF
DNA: TGCGCCAGCAGCCAAGGGGACTACCAAGAGACCCAGTACTTC

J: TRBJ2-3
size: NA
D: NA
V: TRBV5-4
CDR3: CASSRWDQGRTDTQYF
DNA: TGTGCCAGCAGCCGTTGGGACCAGGGGAGAACAGATACGCAGTATTTT

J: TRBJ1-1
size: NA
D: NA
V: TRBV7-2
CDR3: CASSKRGGTEAFF
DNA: TGTGCCAGCAGTAAAAGAGGGGGCACTGAAGCTTTCTTT

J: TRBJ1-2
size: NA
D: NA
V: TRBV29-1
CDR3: CSVDTFNYGYTF
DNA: TGCAGCGTTGACACTTTTAACTATGGCTACACCTTC

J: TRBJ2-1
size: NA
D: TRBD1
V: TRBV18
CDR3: CASSILKGADEQFF
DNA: TGTGCCAGCTCTATTCTTAAGGGGGCGGATGAGCAGTTCTTC

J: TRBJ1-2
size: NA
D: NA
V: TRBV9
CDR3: CASSQRDYGYTF
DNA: TGTGCCAGCAGTCAGAGGGACTATGGCTACACCTTC

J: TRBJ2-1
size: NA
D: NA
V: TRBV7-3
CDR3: CASSPGGRSSYNEQFF
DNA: TGTGCCAGCAGCCCCGGGGGGCGATCCTCCTACAATGAGCAGTTCTTC

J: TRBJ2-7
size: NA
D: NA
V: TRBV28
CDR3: CASSLLNYEQYF
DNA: TGTGCCAGCAGTCTCCTCAACTACGAGCAGTACTTC

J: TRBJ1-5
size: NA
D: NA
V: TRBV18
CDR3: CASSPGQNQPQHF
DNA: TGTGCCAGCTCACCAGGGCAGAATCAGCCCCAGCATTTT

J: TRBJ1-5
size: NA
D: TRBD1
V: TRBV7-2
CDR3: CASSPEGRGLQPQHF
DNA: TGTGCCAGCAGCCCCGAAGGCAGGGGGCTTCAGCCCCAGCATTTT

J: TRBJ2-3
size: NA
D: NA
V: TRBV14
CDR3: CASSFPGVSNTQYF
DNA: TGTGCCAGCAGCTTCCCAGGGGTTTCCAATACGCAGTATTTT

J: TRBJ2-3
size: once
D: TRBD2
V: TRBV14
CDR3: CAPYSPGLESTDTQYF
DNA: TGTGCCCCCTACTCCCCGGGACTAGAGAGCACAGATACGCAGTATTTT

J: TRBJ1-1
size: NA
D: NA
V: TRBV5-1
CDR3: CASSLEPQVNTEAFF
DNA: TGCGCCAGCAGCTTGGAACCACAGGTGAACACTGAAGCTTTCTTT